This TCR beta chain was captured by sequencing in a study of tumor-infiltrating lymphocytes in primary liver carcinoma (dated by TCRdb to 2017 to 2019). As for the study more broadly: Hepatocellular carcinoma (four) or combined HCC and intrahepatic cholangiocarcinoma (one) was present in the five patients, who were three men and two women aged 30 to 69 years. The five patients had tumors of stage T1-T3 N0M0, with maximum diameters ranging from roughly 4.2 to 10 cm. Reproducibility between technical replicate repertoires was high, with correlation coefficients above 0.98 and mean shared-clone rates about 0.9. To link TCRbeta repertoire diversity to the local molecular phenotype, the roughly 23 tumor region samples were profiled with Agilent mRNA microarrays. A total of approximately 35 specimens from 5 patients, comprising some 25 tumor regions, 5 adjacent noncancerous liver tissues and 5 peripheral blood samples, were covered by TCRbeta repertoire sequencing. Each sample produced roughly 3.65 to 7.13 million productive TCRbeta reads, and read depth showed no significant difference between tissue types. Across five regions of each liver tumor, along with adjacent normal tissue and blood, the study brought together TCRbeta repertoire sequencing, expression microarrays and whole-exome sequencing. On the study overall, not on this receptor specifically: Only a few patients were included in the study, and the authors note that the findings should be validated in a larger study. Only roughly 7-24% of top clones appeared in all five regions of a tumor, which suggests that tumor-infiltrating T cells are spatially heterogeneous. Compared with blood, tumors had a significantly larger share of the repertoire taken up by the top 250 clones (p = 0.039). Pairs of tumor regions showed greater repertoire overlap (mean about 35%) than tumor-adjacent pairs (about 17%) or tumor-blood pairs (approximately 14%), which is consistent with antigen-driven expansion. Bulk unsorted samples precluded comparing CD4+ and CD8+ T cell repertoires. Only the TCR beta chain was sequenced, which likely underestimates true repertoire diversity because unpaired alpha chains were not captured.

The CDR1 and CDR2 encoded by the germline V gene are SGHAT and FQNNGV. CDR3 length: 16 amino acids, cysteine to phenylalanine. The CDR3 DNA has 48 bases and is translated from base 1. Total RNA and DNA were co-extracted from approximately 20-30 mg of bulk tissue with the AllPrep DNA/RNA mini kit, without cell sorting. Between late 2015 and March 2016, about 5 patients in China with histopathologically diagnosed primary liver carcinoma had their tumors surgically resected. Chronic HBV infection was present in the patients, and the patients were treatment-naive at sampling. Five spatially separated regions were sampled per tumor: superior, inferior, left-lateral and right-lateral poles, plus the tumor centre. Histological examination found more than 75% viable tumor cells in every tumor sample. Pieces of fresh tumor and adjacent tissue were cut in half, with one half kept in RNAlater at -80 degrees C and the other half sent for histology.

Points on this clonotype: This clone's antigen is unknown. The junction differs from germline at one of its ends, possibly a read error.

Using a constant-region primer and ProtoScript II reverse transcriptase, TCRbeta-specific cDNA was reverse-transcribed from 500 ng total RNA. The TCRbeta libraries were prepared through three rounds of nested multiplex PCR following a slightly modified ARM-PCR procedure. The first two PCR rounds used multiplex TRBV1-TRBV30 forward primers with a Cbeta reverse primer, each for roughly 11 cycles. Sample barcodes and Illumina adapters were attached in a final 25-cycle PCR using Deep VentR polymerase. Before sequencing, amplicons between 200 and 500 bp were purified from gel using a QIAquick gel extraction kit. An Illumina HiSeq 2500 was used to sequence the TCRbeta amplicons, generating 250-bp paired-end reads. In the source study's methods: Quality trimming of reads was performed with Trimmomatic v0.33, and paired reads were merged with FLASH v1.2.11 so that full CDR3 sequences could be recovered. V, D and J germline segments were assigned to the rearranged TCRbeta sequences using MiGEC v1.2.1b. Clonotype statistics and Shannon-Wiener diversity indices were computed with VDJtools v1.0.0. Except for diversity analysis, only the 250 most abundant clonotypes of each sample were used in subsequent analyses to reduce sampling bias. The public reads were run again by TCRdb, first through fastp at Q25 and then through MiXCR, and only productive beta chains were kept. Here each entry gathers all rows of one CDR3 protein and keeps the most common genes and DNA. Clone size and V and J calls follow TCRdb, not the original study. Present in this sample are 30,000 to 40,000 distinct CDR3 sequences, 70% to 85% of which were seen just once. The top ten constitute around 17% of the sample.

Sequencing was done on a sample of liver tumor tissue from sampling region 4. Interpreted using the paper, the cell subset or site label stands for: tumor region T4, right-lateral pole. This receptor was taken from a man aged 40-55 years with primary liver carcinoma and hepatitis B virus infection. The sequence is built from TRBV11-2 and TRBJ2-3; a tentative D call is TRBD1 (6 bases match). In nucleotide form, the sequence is TGTGCCAGTAGCAGAAGAAGTACAGGGAACACGGATATGCAGTATTTT. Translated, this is CASSRRSTGNTDMQYF.